This TCR beta chain is from a study of CD8 T cells in Susac syndrome. On the study more broadly: Patients with Susac syndrome were, at the time of blood collection, therapy-naive, maintained on corticosteroids, or maintained on intravenous immunoglobulin alone.

TCR beta sequencing covered blood CD8+ and CD4+ T cells. Recently defined diagnostic criteria classed the Susac syndrome patients as definite or probable. In contrast to the negatively isolated CD8+ and CD4+ T cells, TEMRA cells were FACS-enriched. Random-hexamer reverse transcription was applied to about 0.5 to 1 ug RNA. A single record per CDR3 protein comes from TCRdb applying MiXCR to the immunoSEQ multiplex PCR reads. There are roughly 200,000 distinct CDR3 sequences in the sample; roughly 94% occur only once, and 0.085% to 0.1% lies in the top ten. This TCR was recovered from a human donor with Susac syndrome. Sequenced: CD4+ T cells from PBMCs.

CDR3 protein: CASSPRGSGVQNEQFF. The CDR3, as DNA: TGTGCCAGCAGCCCCCGAGGCAGCGGGGTACAAAATGAGCAGTTCTTC. The chain has TRBV11-2 and TRBJ2-1; TRBD2 matches 7 bases. Germline V CDR1 and CDR2: SGHAT, FQNNGV. After removal of 5 bases from V and 7 bases from J, the junction contained 14 bases not matched to a gene. There are 16 residues in the CDR3.